A selection of T cell receptor beta chains follows, all from one sample in a study of siplizumab effects on memory and regulatory T cells. Data came from immunoSEQ multiplex PCR; TCRdb stores just in-frame clones and leaves some out. The data hold more than 85,000 clones, with 92% observed a single time. Sequencing input: Tregs sorted from blood. The receptors derive from a human donor in good health. CDR3s include the opening cysteine and the closing phenylalanine or tryptophan. Fields, in order: V gene, J gene, D gene, clone size, CDR3 protein, CDR3 DNA. The D gene is left open where the match is weak. Only part of the rows carry a size: once, few, many, or a class if the clone is expanded.

v_gene: TRBV7-9; j_gene: TRBJ2-3; d_gene: TRBD1; abundance: -; CDR3aa: CASRTGQGSDTQYF; CDR3nt: TGTGCCAGCAGAACGGGACAGGGCTCAGATACGCAGTATTTT
v_gene: TRBV28; j_gene: TRBJ2-3; d_gene: -; abundance: -; CDR3aa: CASSLNWNTQYF; CDR3nt: TGTGCCAGCAGTTTAAACTGGAATACGCAGTATTTT
v_gene: TRBV2; j_gene: TRBJ2-1; d_gene: -; abundance: -; CDR3aa: CASSTGWGVYNEQFF; CDR3nt: TGTGCCAGCAGTACCGGATGGGGGGTCTACAATGAGCAGTTCTTC
v_gene: TRBV7-3; j_gene: TRBJ2-3; d_gene: -; abundance: -; CDR3aa: CASSLMRGGTITDTQYF; CDR3nt: TGTGCCAGCAGCTTAATGAGGGGCGGGACGATCACAGATACGCAGTATTTT
v_gene: TRBV18; j_gene: TRBJ2-7; d_gene: -; abundance: -; CDR3aa: CASSPGGLLSGEQYF; CDR3nt: TGTGCCAGCTCACCAGGGGGGCTCCTGTCGGGCGAGCAGTACTTC
v_gene: TRBV9; j_gene: TRBJ2-2; d_gene: -; abundance: -; CDR3aa: CASSKRPGTFTNTGELFF; CDR3nt: TGTGCCAGCAGCAAACGTCCCGGGACATTTACGAACACCGGGGAGCTGTTTTTT
v_gene: TRBV18; j_gene: TRBJ1-5; d_gene: TRBD1; abundance: -; CDR3aa: CASSEDREYQPQHF; CDR3nt: TGTGCCAGCTCAGAGGACAGGGAATATCAGCCCCAGCATTTT
v_gene: TRBV25-1; j_gene: TRBJ1-4; d_gene: -; abundance: -; CDR3aa: CASSDVGRWANEKLFF; CDR3nt: TGTGCCAGCAGTGATGTAGGGAGATGGGCTAATGAAAAACTGTTTTTT
v_gene: TRBV5-6; j_gene: TRBJ2-1; d_gene: -; abundance: -; CDR3aa: CASSFSFANEQFF; CDR3nt: TGTGCCAGCAGCTTTAGTTTCGCAAATGAGCAGTTCTTC
v_gene: TRBV27; j_gene: TRBJ2-3; d_gene: -; abundance: -; CDR3aa: CASSLLAGGTDTQYF; CDR3nt: TGTGCCAGCAGTTTACTGGCGGGCGGGACAGATACGCAGTATTTT
v_gene: TRBV6-1; j_gene: TRBJ1-3; d_gene: -; abundance: -; CDR3aa: CASRATSLPGNTIYF; CDR3nt: TGTGCCAGCAGGGCGACCAGCTTACCTGGAAACACCATATATTTT
v_gene: TRBV10-3; j_gene: TRBJ2-7; d_gene: TRBD2; abundance: -; CDR3aa: CAISSSGSSEQYF; CDR3nt: TGTGCCATCAGTTCTAGCGGGAGCAGCGAGCAGTACTTC
v_gene: TRBV7-2; j_gene: TRBJ2-1; d_gene: TRBD2; abundance: -; CDR3aa: CASSLLGGLAGVYNEQFF; CDR3nt: TGTGCCAGCAGCTTACTAGGGGGACTAGCGGGAGTCTACAATGAGCAGTTCTTC
v_gene: TRBV28; j_gene: TRBJ2-4; d_gene: -; abundance: once; CDR3aa: CASSTRKGGFRYIQYF; CDR3nt: TGTGCCAGCAGTACACGAAAAGGGGGTTTTAGGTACATTCAGTACTTC
v_gene: TRBV21-1; j_gene: TRBJ1-2; d_gene: -; abundance: -; CDR3aa: CASSIPSFAPGESNYGYTF; CDR3nt: TGTGCCAGCAGCATCCCTTCATTTGCCCCAGGGGAGAGTAACTATGGCTACACCTTC
v_gene: TRBV18; j_gene: TRBJ2-7; d_gene: TRBD1; abundance: once; CDR3aa: CASSRGDRVSCEQYF; CDR3nt: TGTGCCAGCTCACGGGGGGACAGGGTATCTTGCGAGCAGTACTTC
v_gene: TRBV27; j_gene: TRBJ2-7; d_gene: -; abundance: once; CDR3aa: CASSLSGVYEQYF; CDR3nt: TGTGCCAGCAGTTTATCAGGAGTTTACGAGCAGTACTTC